The clone carrying this TCR beta chain was observed many times. Its antigen is undetermined. Between the trimmed V and J ends, which lost 6 bases and 2 bases, there was a span of 8 bases. The CDR3 runs 11 residues. Germline CDR1 reads DFQATT; CDR2 reads SNEGSKA (reference sequence). These data originate in a study of blood T cells in healthy people across ages. Study findings and constraints: Strongly correlated with naive T cell percentage was TCR beta diversity. There were more naive CD4+ cells and higher diversity in long-lived donors than in aged donors.

Next came a second PCR, run for roughly 6 to 11 cycles, which used a sample-barcoded 5' primer along with a J-beta primer mix. Researchers report that a template-switch adaptor with 12 random nucleotides tagged each cDNA molecule. Samples each returned at least 3 million CDR3-containing paired-end reads. TCRdb independently ran MiXCR on the 5' RACE reads; one entry per CDR3 protein. This table holds 1.8 million or so distinct CDR3 sequences, roughly two fifths found once. The sample was blood. V is TRBV20-1 and J is TRBJ2-7; D call uncertain. The sequence was collected from a human donor in good health. The CDR3 loop is CSAGRAYEQYF. The CDR3 coding sequence is TGCAGTGCAGGACGGGCCTACGAGCAGTACTTC.